This TCR beta chain was profiled in a study of human T cells and chemical hapten exposure. The wider study: Upper back patch tests used 0.01% DPC, scored after 6 days.

Study-level findings and limits: PT1 expanded TCR counts and patch test score were linked, and their correlation was positive. Healthy people's immune response may differ from that of the donors, who had alopecia. DPC sensitization left the count of TCRs above 1 in 1000 unchanged.

This clonotype has just a few counts. Antigen unknown. CDR3 length: 15 residues. The germline V gene encodes CDR1 SGHRS and CDR2 YFSETQ. V was shortened by 0 bases and J by 2 bases, with 11 bases between the two germline ends. The time point: patch test 3, about 24 weeks after DPC sensitization. Treatment specified: therapeutic diphenylcyclopropenone sensitization with weekly scalp DPC. One entry per CDR3 protein, called by TCRdb with MiXCR from the RACE reads. The sample shows approximately 80,000 distinct CDR3 sequences, more than 10% of them seen only once. V and J are TRBV5-1 and TRBJ2-5; D is possibly TRBD2 (7 bases). This receptor was obtained from a woman in her fifties or sixties with alopecia areata. Some clones in this sample may be carry-over from other donors' samples. The source was whole blood, collected in connection with sensitization to the hapten diphenylcyclopropenone (DPC). The CDR3 region is CASSLAGGRQETQYF. The CDR3 DNA follows: TGCGCCAGCAGCTTGGCCGGGGGGCGGCAAGAGACCCAGTACTTC.